These 4 T cell receptor beta chains were sequenced from one sample in a study of tumor-infiltrating lymphocytes in oesophageal squamous cell carcinoma. Via MiXCR, TCRdb re-called the PCR reads, giving one row per CDR3 protein. The data show 20,000 to 25,000 distinct CDR3 sequences, with 36% seen just once and around an eighth held by the top ten. Sequenced input: esophageal tumor tissue. The receptors originated from a male donor with esophageal squamous cell carcinoma.

Remarks on this clonotype: A clone one base away is much larger, so this may be a read error. CDR3 residues: CASSRTSGSKNEQYF. In DNA form, the CDR3 reads TGTGCCAGCAGCCGGACTAGCGGGAGTAAAAATGAGCAGTACTTC. The gene calls are TRBV12-3 or TRBV12-4 and TRBJ2-7; 13 bases fit TRBD2. The ends lost 6 bases at V and 7 bases at J; junction bases unmatched: 9. The CDR3 consists of 15 residues.

This clonotype is medium-sized in the sample. This chain uses TRBV7-2 with TRBJ1-3; D is unresolved. Germline V CDR1 and CDR2: SGHTA, FQGNSA. The CDR3 has 15 amino acids. Trimming pared 0 bases from V and 2 bases from J, leaving 8 bases between. CDR3 region: CASSLAGPPGNTIYF. For the CDR3, the DNA is TGTGCCAGCAGCTTAGCCGGGCCCCCTGGAAACACCATATATTTT.

The J gene is TRBJ1-1, the V gene TRBV28, with D perhaps TRBD1 (5 bases). Per germline, CDR1 MDHEN and CDR2 SYDVKM. The CDR3 has 13 residues. V lost 5 bases and J 6 bases, leaving 13 bases between the germline ends. CDR3 region: CASSTPQGSEAFF. The CDR3 DNA is TGTGCCAGCAGTACCCCCCAGGGATCTGAAGCTTTCTTT.

The chain joins TRBV5-6 to TRBJ2-5; 11 bases agree with TRBD1. Judging by the DNA end, TRBJ2-1 fits better; the J call may be wrong. The CDR3 runs to 16 residues. Per the germline V gene, CDR1 is SGHDT and CDR2 is YYEEEE. The CDR3 loop is CASSFSPGQGVREQFF. DNA of the CDR3: TGTGCCAGCAGCTTTTCTCCGGGACAGGGGGTTAGAGAGCAGTTCTTC.